This entry is about one T cell receptor (beta chain). Its antigen remains undetermined. The input lacks base qualities; no much larger clone sits a single base away. The immunoSEQ Assay, a bias-controlled multiplex PCR, was used to amplify TCRbeta CDR3 regions from genomic DNA. In the original analysis: The number of nucleated cells in each sample was estimated by amplification of reference gene primers within the assay. To quantify the absolute abundance of each unique TCRbeta CDR3 rearrangement, sequence reads were collapsed and filtered. Productive Simpson clonality was computed per sample as the square root of Simpson's diversity index over productive rearrangements. Drawn from immuneACCESS, this table holds only the in-frame rearrangements with V and J called that TCRdb kept. Clones are partly lost; checked studies trace under half to an unresolved V gene and leave the rest unexplained. The DNA was the basis for D and trimming; V, J and clone size are from that table. The sample table holds 220,000 or so clones, of which 65% to 85% were seen once. The ten largest clones take up roughly 6.2% of the sample.

From the cysteine through the valine, the CDR3 covers 9 amino acids. The entry retains the CDR3 DNA only, 27 bases that are in frame from base 1. CDR1 is given as LNHDA and CDR2 as SQIVND, both from the germline V gene (reference sequence). The germline ends are 2 bases apart after V is trimmed by 6 bases and J by 5 bases. These data come from a study of blood T cell repertoires in COVID-19 (dated by TCRdb to 2018 to 2020). In the study overall: Samples covering the acute and convalescent phases of COVID-19 were provided by collaborators in the United States, Italy and Spain. The material from the prospective study consisted of cDNA or gDNA derived from T cells, B-cell-depleted T cells, or PBMCs. The dataset comprised deeply sampled blood TCRbeta repertoires from subjects exposed to, actively infected with, or recovered from COVID-19. The repertoires were released in a freely available public database meant as a resource for research on the immune response to SARS-CoV-2. The samples were drawn from the first 160 participants of the ongoing ImmuneRACE study and from some 1,300 subjects provided by 6 global collaborators. The sample metadata nearly always contained a de-identified subject ID, COVID-19 status, age in years and sex. HLA class I and class II types, where available, came from metadata supplied by the sample provider rather than from assay-based typing. Points the paper makes about the study in general: How much clinical and demographic metadata was included differed by source and by participant, and the metadata was provided uncurated.

Enrolling through a virtual design, the prospective study's participants ranged in age from roughly 18 to 95 years and lived across 20 to 30 United States geographic areas. To assign participants to cohorts, the prospective study relied on clinical history that participants themselves reported in a screening survey and a study questionnaire. Recovered participants in ImmuneRACE Cohort 3 were defined as having two consecutive negative NP/OP PCR tests, clearance from a healthcare professional, or resolution of symptoms. Each participant in the prospective study had whole blood, serum and a nasopharyngeal or oropharyngeal swab collected by mobile phlebotomists. Participants in the prospective study had the option to provide additional blood draws and questionnaires over a 2-month period. Before DNA extraction, blood samples from the prospective study were shipped at room temperature or frozen.

The chain couples TRBV19 to TRBJ2-7; a confident D gene designation cannot be given. Sequenced material: PBMCs or T cells enriched from blood (not recorded which). This sequence originates from a woman between 35 and 50 years old who had recovered from COVID-19. The DNA sequence is given as TGTGCCAGTAGCAACGAGCAGTACGTC. The translation is CASSNEQYV.